The 9 T cell receptor beta chains in this list originate from one sample, sequenced in a study of T-cell reconstitution after alpha-beta-depleted transplantation in children. The TCRbeta library incorporated unique molecular identifiers. TCRdb passed the PCR reads through MiXCR, listing each CDR3 protein once. Seen here are about 260,000 distinct CDR3 sequences, 11% observed once, and the top ten hold about a quarter. This specimen was peripheral blood, taken 180 days after TCRalphabeta/CD19-depleted stem cell transplant. The receptor source for this set is a male patient between 2 and 10 years old who had a stem cell transplant for chronic granulomatous disease, so the T cells may come from the graft donor.

In this sample, this clonotype turned up many times. The V and J genes are TRBV11-2 and TRBJ2-6; 13 nucleotides match TRBD2. J lost 4 bases, V lost 0 bases, and 6 bases had no gene match. The CDR3 loop spans 19 amino acids. CDR1 and CDR2 from the germline V gene are SGHAT and FQNNGV. The CDR3 protein is CASSLDLTSGRLGANVLTF. The CDR3 nucleotides are TGTGCCAGCAGCTTAGACCTGACTAGCGGGAGGTTGGGGGCCAACGTCCTGACTTTC.

This clonotype was found many times. The CDR3 is CASSFRLAESSYEQYF. The CDR3 nucleotides are TGTGCCAGCAGTTTTAGACTAGCGGAGAGCTCCTACGAGCAGTACTTC. The J gene is TRBJ2-7, the V gene TRBV12-3 or TRBV12-4; 9 bases are a match to TRBD2. The CDR3 has 16 residues. J lost 0 bases, V lost 3 bases, and 6 bases had no gene match.

This clonotype came up many times. This chain uses TRBV29-1 with TRBJ2-3, with 15 bases lining up with TRBD2. The germline CDR1 and CDR2 sequences are SQVTM and ANQGSEA. The CDR3 runs 19 residues. The V and J ends lost 3 bases and 4 bases, in that order; junction bases with no gene match: 14. The CDR3 bases are TGCAGCGTTGATGGTAAGGACAGGACTAGCGGGAGGGCCGCAGATACGCAGTATTTT. This sequence encodes CSVDGKDRTSGRAADTQYF.

This clonotype was seen a handful of times. The J gene is TRBJ2-7, the V gene TRBV4-3, with D possibly matching TRBD1 (6 bases). V was pared by 0 bases and J by 2 bases, with 11 bases between. The CDR3 loop spans 15 amino acids. Germline CDR1 reads LGHNA; CDR2 reads YSLEER. CDR3 residues: CASSQERGRTYEQYF. The CDR3 nucleotides read TGCGCCAGCAGCCAAGAAAGGGGGAGAACCTACGAGCAGTACTTC.

Ten or more counts support this clonotype. The chain employs TRBV6-5 and TRBJ2-2; D ambiguous. V lost 2 bases to trimming and J lost 4 bases, with 8 bases between them. The CDR3 is made up of 14 amino acids. Germline CDR1 is MNHEY and CDR2 is SVGAGI. The CDR3 spells CASSYGSATGELFF. DNA for the CDR3: TGTGCCAGCAGTTACGGTTCGGCCACCGGGGAGCTGTTTTTT.

Concerning this clonotype: Germline is not matched at one junction end, which may reflect a read error. The J gene is TRBJ2-2, the V gene TRBV12-3 or TRBV12-4; 9 bases match TRBD2. CDR3 size: 12 residues. CDR3: CASSLVTSGVVF. In nucleotides, the CDR3 is TGTGCCAGCAGTCTCGTGACTAGCGGCGTTGTTTTT.

This clonotype was seen repeatedly, ten times or more. The chain links TRBV5-1 to TRBJ2-1, with a tentative D call TRBD1 (6 bases). V lost 0 bases and J lost 7, with 14 bases in between. The CDR3 sequence is 15 residues long. CDR1 and CDR2 from the germline V gene are SGHRS and YFSETQ. In nucleotides, the CDR3 is TGCGCCAGCAGCTTGGGAGGAGCTAGGGGGAATGAGCAGTTCTTC. As protein: CASSLGGARGNEQFF.

This clonotype occurred many times. The chain is built from TRBV20-1 and TRBJ2-7; 8 bases fit TRBD1. The J segment lost 7 bases and the V segment lost 6 bases, leaving 20 bases of the junction unmatched. The CDR3 length is 16 residues. Germline V gene lookup returns CDR1 DFQATT and CDR2 SNEGSKA (reference sequence). This chain's CDR3 is CSAPKPGTGLIGEQYF. The DNA of the CDR3 is TGCAGTGCCCCGAAGCCCGGGACAGGATTGATCGGGGAGCAGTACTTC.

This clonotype was seen at least ten times. This rearrangement joins TRBV4-2 to TRBJ1-1; a weak D match, TRBD1 (6 bases). The V end lost 3 bases, the J end lost 12 bases, and 17 bases lay between the germline ends. The CDR3 has 13 amino acids. Germline V gene data show CDR1 as LGHNA and CDR2 as YNFKEQ. The CDR3 spells CASSQPSGEWTFF. DNA for the CDR3: TGTGCCAGCAGCCAGCCCTCAGGGGAGTGGACTTTCTTT.